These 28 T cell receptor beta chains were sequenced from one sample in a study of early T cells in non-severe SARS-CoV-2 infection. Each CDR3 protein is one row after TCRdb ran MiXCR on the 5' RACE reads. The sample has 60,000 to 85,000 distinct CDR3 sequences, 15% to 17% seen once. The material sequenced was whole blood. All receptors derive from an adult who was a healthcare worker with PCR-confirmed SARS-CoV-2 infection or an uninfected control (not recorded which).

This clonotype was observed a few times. The chain's CDR3 is CSVVAGGHNEQFF. The DNA for the CDR3 is TGCAGCGTTGTTGCGGGGGGACACAATGAGCAGTTCTTC. The genes are TRBV29-1 and TRBJ2-1, with 8 bases lining up with TRBD2. CDR3 length equals 13 residues. Germline values: CDR1 SQVTM, CDR2 ANQGSEA. J gave up 5 bases and V 4 bases, and 4 bases lay outside the gene matches.

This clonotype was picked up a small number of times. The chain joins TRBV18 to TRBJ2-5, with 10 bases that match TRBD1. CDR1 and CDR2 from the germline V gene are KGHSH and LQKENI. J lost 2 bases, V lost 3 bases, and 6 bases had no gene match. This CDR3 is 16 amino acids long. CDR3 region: CASSPRQGASQETQYF. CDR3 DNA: TGTGCCAGCTCACCTCGACAGGGGGCGTCACAAGAGACCCAGTACTTC.

The CDR3 DNA is TGTGCCAGTAGTATGGGAACTACGAGCATTCAGTACTTC. Its protein is CASSMGTTSIQYF. V is TRBV19 and J is TRBJ2-4; D ambiguous. Trimming removed 3 bases at V and 9 bases at J, with 12 bases between. Germline CDR1 is LNHDA and CDR2 is SQIVND (reference sequence). This CDR3 is 13 amino acids long.

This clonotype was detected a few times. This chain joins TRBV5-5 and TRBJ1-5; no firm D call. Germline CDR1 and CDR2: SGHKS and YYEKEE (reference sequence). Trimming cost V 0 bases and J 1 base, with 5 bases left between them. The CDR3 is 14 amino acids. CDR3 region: CASSLGRSNQPQHF. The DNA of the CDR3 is TGTGCCAGCAGCTTGGGTAGGAGCAATCAGCCCCAGCATTTT.

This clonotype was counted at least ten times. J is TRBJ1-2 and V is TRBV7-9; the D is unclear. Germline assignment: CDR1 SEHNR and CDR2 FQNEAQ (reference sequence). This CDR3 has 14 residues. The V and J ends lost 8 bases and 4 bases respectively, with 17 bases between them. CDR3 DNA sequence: TGTGCCAGCGGGCTTGGCACAGCCGGCTATGGCTACACCTTC. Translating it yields CASGLGTAGYGYTF.

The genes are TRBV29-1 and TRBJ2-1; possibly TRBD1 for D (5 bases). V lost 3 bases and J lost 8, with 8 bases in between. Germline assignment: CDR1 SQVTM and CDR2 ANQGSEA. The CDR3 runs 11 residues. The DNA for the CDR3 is TGCAGCGTTGACAGGGTCTATGAGCAGTTCTTC. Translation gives CSVDRVYEQFF.

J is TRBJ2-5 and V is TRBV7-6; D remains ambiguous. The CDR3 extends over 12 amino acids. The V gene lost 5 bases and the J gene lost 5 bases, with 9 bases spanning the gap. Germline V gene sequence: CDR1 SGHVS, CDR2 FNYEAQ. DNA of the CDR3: TGTGCCAGCAGCCATTCAAGGGAGACCCAGTACTTC. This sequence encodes CASSHSRETQYF.

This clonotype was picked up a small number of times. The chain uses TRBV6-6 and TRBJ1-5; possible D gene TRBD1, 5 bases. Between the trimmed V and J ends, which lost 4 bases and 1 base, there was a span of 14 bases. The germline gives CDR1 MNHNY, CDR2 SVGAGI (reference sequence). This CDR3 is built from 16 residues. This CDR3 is CASSSQGVVSNQPQHF. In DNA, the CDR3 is TGTGCCAGCAGTTCCCAGGGAGTCGTGAGCAATCAGCCCCAGCATTTT.

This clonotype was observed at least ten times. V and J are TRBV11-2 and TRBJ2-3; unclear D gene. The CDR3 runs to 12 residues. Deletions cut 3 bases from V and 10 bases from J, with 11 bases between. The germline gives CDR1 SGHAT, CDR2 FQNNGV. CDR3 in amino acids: CASSFSSPSQYF. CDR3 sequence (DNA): TGTGCCAGCAGCTTTTCATCCCCCTCGCAGTATTTT. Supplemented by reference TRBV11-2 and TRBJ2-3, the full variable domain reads EAGVAQSPRYKIIEKRQSVAFWCNPISGHATLYWYQQILGQGPKLLIQFQNNGVVDDSQLPKDRFSAERLKGVDSTLKIQPAKLEDSAVYLCASSFSSPSQYFGPGTRLTVL.

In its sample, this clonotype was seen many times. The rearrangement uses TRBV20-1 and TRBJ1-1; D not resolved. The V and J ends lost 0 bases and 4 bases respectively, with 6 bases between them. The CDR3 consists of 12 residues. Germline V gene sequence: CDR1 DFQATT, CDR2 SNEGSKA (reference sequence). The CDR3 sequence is CSARDWTTEAFF. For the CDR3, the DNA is TGCAGTGCTAGAGATTGGACCACTGAAGCTTTCTTT.

CDR3 loop: CASSGELGDSPLHF. In DNA form, the CDR3 reads TGTGCCAGCTCAGGGGAACTCGGTGATTCACCCCTCCACTTT. The chain couples TRBV19 to TRBJ1-6; a weak D match, TRBD1 (6 bases). Germline V gives CDR1 LNHDA, CDR2 SQIVND (reference sequence). V lost 9 bases and J lost 8, with 17 bases in between. CDR3 length: 14 residues.

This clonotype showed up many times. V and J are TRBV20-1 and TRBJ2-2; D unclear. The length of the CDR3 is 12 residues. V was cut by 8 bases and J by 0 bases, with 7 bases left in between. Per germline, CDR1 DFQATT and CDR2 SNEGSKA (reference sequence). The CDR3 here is CSPNPNTGELFF. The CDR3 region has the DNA TGCAGTCCAAACCCGAACACCGGGGAGCTGTTTTTT.

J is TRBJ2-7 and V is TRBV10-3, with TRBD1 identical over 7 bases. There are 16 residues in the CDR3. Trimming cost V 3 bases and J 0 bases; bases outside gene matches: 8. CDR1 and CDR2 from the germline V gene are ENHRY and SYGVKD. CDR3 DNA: TGTGCCATCAGTGACCCCGGGACAGAGACCTCCTACGAGCAGTACTTC. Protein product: CAISDPGTETSYEQYF.

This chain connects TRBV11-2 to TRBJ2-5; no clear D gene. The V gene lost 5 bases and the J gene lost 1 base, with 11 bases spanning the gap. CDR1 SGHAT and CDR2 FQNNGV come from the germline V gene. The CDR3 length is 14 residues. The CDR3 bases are TGTGCCAGCAGCCCTACCGGAGCCCAAGAGACCCAGTACTTC. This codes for CASSPTGAQETQYF.

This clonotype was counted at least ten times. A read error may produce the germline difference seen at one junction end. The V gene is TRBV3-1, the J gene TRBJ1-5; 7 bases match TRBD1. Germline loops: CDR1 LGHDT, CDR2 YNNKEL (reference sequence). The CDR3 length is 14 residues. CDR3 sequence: CASSPGQRNQPQHF. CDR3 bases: TGTGCCAGCAGCCCGGGACAGCGCAACCAGCCCCAGCATTTT.

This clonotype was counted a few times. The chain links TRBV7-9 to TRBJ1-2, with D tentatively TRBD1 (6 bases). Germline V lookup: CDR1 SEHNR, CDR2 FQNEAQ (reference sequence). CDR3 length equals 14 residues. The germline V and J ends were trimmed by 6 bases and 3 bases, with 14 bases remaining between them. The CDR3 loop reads CASRRDKSDYGYTF. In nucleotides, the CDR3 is TGTGCCAGCAGGCGGGACAAGAGCGACTATGGCTACACCTTC.

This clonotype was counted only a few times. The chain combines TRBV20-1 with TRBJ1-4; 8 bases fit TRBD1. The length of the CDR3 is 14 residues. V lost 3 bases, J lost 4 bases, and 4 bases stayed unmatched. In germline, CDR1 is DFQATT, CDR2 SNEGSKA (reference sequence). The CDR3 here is CSARNRGFNEKLFF. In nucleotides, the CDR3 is TGCAGTGCTAGGAACAGGGGGTTTAATGAAAAACTGTTTTTT.

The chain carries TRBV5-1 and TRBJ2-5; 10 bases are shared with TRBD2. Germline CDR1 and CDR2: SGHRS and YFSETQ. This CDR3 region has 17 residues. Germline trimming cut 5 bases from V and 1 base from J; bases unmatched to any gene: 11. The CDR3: CASSSGLAGGPQETQYF. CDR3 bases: TGCGCCAGCAGTTCTGGGTTAGCGGGAGGTCCCCAAGAGACCCAGTACTTC.

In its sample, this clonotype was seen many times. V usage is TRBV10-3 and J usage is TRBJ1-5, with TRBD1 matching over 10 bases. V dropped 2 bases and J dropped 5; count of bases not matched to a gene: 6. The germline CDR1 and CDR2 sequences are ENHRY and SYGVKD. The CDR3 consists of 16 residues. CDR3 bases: TGTGCCATCAGTGAGCCGGACAGGGGGGGCGATCAGCCCCAGCATTTT. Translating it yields CAISEPDRGGDQPQHF.

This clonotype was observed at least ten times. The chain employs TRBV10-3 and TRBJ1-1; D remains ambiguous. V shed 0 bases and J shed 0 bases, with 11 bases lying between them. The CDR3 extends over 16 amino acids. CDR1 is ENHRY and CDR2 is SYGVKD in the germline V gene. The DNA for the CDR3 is TGTGCCATCAGTGAGTCGACTCTGACGTTGAACACTGAAGCTTTCTTT. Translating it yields CAISESTLTLNTEAFF.

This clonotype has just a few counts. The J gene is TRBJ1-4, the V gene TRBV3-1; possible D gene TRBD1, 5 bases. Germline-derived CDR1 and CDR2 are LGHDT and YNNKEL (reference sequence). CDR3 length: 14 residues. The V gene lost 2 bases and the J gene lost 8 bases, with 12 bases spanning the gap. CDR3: CASSQNGGGEKLFF. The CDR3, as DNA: TGTGCCAGCAGCCAAAACGGGGGAGGCGAAAAACTGTTTTTT.

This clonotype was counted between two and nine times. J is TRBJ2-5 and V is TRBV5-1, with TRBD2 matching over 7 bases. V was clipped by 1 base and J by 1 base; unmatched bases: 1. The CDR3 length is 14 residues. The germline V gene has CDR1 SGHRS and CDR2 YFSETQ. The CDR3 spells CASSLTSAQETQYF. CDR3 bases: TGCGCCAGCAGCTTGACTAGCGCCCAAGAGACCCAGTACTTC.

The chain's CDR3 is CASRPGTGINSPLHF. In DNA form, the CDR3 reads TGTGCCAGCAGACCCGGGACAGGGATTAATTCACCCCTCCACTTT. This rearrangement joins TRBV28 to TRBJ1-6; 9 nucleotides match TRBD1. Germline V gene lookup returns CDR1 MDHEN and CDR2 SYDVKM. This CDR3 comprises 15 residues. The J segment lost 6 bases and the V segment lost 6 bases, leaving 6 bases of the junction unmatched.

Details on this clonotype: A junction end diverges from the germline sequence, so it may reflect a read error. The CDR3 nucleotides are TGTGTCAGCTCCCAACTTAAACAGGGGGTCTACAATGAGCAGTTCTTC. Its translation is CVSSQLKQGVYNEQFF. This chain joins TRBV18 and TRBJ2-1; TRBD1 agrees at 8 bases. CDR3 length equals 16 residues. The V gene's germline CDR1 is KGHSH and CDR2 LQKENI.

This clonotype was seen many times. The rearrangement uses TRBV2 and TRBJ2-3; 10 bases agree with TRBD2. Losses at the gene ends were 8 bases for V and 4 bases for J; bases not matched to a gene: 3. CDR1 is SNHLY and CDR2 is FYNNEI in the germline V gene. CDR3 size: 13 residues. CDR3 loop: CASEAGGPDTQYF. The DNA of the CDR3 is TGTGCCAGCGAAGCGGGGGGGCCAGATACGCAGTATTTT.

This chain's CDR3 is CASSLVRGAETQYF. Written as DNA, the CDR3 is TGTGCCAGCAGCTTAGTCCGGGGGGCAGAGACCCAGTACTTC. J is TRBJ2-5 and V is TRBV7-2; D may be TRBD2 (7 bases). The CDR3 covers 14 residues. Trimming cost V 1 base and J 4 bases, with 10 bases left between them. CDR1 and CDR2 (germline): SGHTA, FQGNSA.

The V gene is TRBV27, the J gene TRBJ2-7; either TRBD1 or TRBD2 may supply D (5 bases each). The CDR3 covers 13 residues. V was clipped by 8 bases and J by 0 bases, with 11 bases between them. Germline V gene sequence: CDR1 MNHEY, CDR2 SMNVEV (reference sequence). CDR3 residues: CASGSGPSYEQYF. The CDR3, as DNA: TGTGCCAGCGGATCGGGACCCTCCTACGAGCAGTACTTC.

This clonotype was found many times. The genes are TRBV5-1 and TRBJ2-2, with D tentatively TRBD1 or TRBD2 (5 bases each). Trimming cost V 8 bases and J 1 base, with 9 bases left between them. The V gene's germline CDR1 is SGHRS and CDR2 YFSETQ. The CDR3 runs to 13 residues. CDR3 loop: CARRDLNTGELFF. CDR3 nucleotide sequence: TGCGCCAGGAGGGACCTGAACACCGGGGAGCTGTTTTTT.